Listed below are T cell receptor beta chains from one sample, sequenced in a study of Ad26.COV2.S vaccination and SARS-CoV-2 variants. Libraries were prepared by immunoSEQ multiplex PCR; TCRdb keeps only in-frame clonotypes and omits some of them. The table has approximately 300,000 clones, around 81% seen once. Material: peripheral blood, obtained in a trial of Ad26.COV2.S vaccine versus placebo. These receptor sequences come from a person between 18 and 65 years old who received the Ad26.COV2.S COVID-19 vaccine or a placebo. Both conserved end residues are part of each CDR3. Each record gives: V gene, D gene, J gene, clone size, CDR3 protein, CDR3 DNA. The D gene is left open where the match is weak. Some rows mark clone size as missing; the rest say once, few, many or name a class of expanded clone.

>TRBV9|NA|TRBJ2-2|NA
CASSVALAGELFF
TGTGCCAGCAGCGTAGCTTTGGCCGGGGAGCTGTTTTTT
>TRBV7-8|NA|TRBJ2-5|NA
CASSPGETQYF
TGTGCCAGCAGCCCCGGGGAGACCCAGTACTTC
>TRBV12-5|TRBD1|TRBJ2-3|NA
CASAPGQGVDTQYF
TGTGCTAGTGCCCCGGGACAGGGAGTAGATACGCAGTATTTT
>TRBV6-6|TRBD1|TRBJ1-1|NA
CASSYSGQGRRSEAFF
TGTGCCAGCAGTTACTCGGGACAGGGACGGAGGTCTGAAGCTTTCTTT
>TRBV29-1|NA|TRBJ1-1|once
CSVRDSRNTEAFF
TGCAGCGTGCGGGACTCCCGGAACACTGAAGCTTTCTTT
>TRBV20-1|NA|TRBJ1-5|NA
CSASRGLRQPQHF
TGCAGTGCTAGTCGGGGTTTAAGGCAGCCCCAGCATTTT
>TRBV5-4|NA|TRBJ1-1|few
CASSLGGNTEAFF
TGTGCCAGCAGCTTGGGGGGGAACACTGAAGCTTTCTTT
>TRBV2|TRBD2|TRBJ2-2|NA
CASRATSGGNTGELFF
TGTGCCAGCAGGGCGACTAGCGGGGGTAACACCGGGGAGCTGTTTTTT
>TRBV21-1|NA|TRBJ2-2|once
CASSKDHRQGGGELFF
TGTGCCAGCAGCAAAGACCATCGACAGGGAGGCGGGGAGCTGTTTTTT
>TRBV7-3|NA|TRBJ1-1|NA
CASSLNGGVNTEAFF
TGTGCCAGCAGCTTAAATGGGGGCGTGAACACTGAAGCTTTCTTT
>TRBV7-8|TRBD2|TRBJ2-3|NA
CASSLWTSGVADTQYF
TGTGCCAGCAGCTTATGGACTAGCGGGGTGGCAGATACGCAGTATTTT
>TRBV11-2|NA|TRBJ1-1|NA
CASSLTGRDTEAFF
TGTGCCAGCAGCCTAACGGGGAGGGACACTGAAGCTTTCTTT
>TRBV9|NA|TRBJ1-3|NA
CASSLASGNTIYF
TGTGCCAGCAGCCTCGCTTCTGGAAACACCATATATTTT
>TRBV5-6|NA|TRBJ2-1|NA
CASSLRDYNEQFF
TGTGCCAGCAGCTTGCGAGATTACAATGAGCAGTTCTTC
>TRBV4-2|NA|TRBJ2-1|NA
CASSQEPQGSWYNEQFF
TGTGCCAGCAGCCAAGAGCCCCAGGGTTCGTGGTACAATGAGCAGTTCTTC
>TRBV14|NA|TRBJ2-1|NA
CASSLGLPLNEQFF
TGTGCCAGCAGCCTGGGACTCCCCCTAAATGAGCAGTTCTTC
>TRBV7-2|NA|TRBJ1-5|NA
CASSPEGAYSNQPQHF
TGTGCCAGCAGCCCAGAGGGAGCTTATAGCAATCAGCCCCAGCATTTT
>TRBV7-9|NA|TRBJ2-7|few
CASSLVQTGSSYEQYF
TGTGCCAGCAGCTTAGTTCAGACCGGGAGCTCCTACGAGCAGTACTTC
>TRBV10-1|NA|TRBJ1-1|NA
CASSESGQGRKAFF
TGCGCCAGCAGTGAGTCGGGGCAGGGGAGAAAAGCTTTCTTT
>TRBV5-1|TRBD2|TRBJ2-2|NA
CASSFSTGGTGELFF
TGCGCCAGCAGCTTCTCAACGGGGGGCACCGGGGAGCTGTTTTTT
>TRBV7-9|TRBD1|TRBJ1-1|NA
CASSTVGGGGGTEAFF
TGTGCCAGCAGCACCGTAGGAGGGGGCGGAGGCACTGAAGCTTTCTTT
>TRBV28|TRBD1|TRBJ2-1|NA
CASNRAPGQYNEQFF
TGTGCCAGCAACCGAGCCCCGGGACAGTACAATGAGCAGTTCTTC
>TRBV18|NA|TRBJ2-2|NA
CASSPRGVGINTGELFF
TGTGCCAGCTCACCACGCGGAGTTGGGATTAACACCGGGGAGCTGTTTTTT
>TRBV6-5|TRBD1|TRBJ1-3|once
CASRPRGLNGNTIYF
TGTGCCAGCAGGCCCAGGGGGCTAAACGGAAACACCATATATTTT
>TRBV11-2|NA|TRBJ2-5|NA
CASSLVSGLGETQYF
TGTGCCAGCAGCTTAGTGAGCGGTTTAGGGGAGACCCAGTACTTC
>TRBV14|NA|TRBJ1-2|NA
CASSPRRVGLGGYTF
TGTGCCAGCAGCCCCCGGAGGGTAGGTCTCGGTGGCTACACCTTC
>TRBV27|NA|TRBJ1-4|NA
CASSSPTNEKLFF
TGTGCCAGCAGTTCTCCAACTAATGAAAAACTGTTTTTT
>TRBV9|TRBD1|TRBJ1-2|NA
CASSVVSQGGSYTF
TGTGCCAGCAGCGTAGTATCCCAGGGGGGTAGCTACACCTTC
>TRBV12-1|NA|TRBJ1-6|NA
CASSFDTPLCNSPLHF
TGTGCCAGCAGCTTTGACACCCCACTGTGTAATTCACCCCTCCACTTT
>TRBV5-3|NA|TRBJ1-6|NA
CARSAGTSSYNSPLHF
TGTGCCAGAAGCGCCGGGACATCCTCCTATAATTCACCCCTCCACTTT